This TCR beta chain derives from a study of OX40 agonist ivuxolimab in advanced cancers. Notes on the study in general: Relative to CD4+, CD8+ T cells held more expanded clones on average.

With respect to this clone: The antigen is undetermined.

Trimming removed 4 bases from V and 6 bases from J; junction bases left unmatched: 5. CDR1 and CDR2 (germline): SGHNT, YYREEE (reference sequence). This CDR3 contains 13 residues. Profiled with immunoSEQ multiplex PCR; TCRdb holds only in-frame clones, not every one. The sample shows about 9,200 clones, less than 90% of them seen only once. The receptor was derived from an adult with an advanced solid tumor such as melanoma, head and neck, liver or kidney cancer. The sample consisted of CD4+ or CD8+ T cells sorted from blood, taken in a trial of the OX40 agonist ivuxolimab. The rearrangement links TRBV5-4 to TRBJ1-1, with 8 bases identical to TRBD1. CDR3 in amino acids: CASSDGQGAEAFF. The CDR3, as DNA: TGTGCCAGCAGCGACGGACAGGGCGCTGAAGCTTTCTTT.